This entry features one T cell receptor (beta chain) sequence. The data stem from a study of control samples from healthy donors and cancer patients. This CDR3 comprises 15 residues. J gave up 6 bases and V 5 bases, and 6 bases lay outside the gene matches. Germline CDR1 MNHEY, CDR2 SVGEGT. The protocol was immunoSEQ multiplex PCR, while the TCRdb copy is restricted to in-frame clones and leaves out a portion. The data hold 120,000 or so clones, with roughly 92% observed a single time. This TCR was recovered from a man aged 80 or over with head and neck cancer. The chain has TRBV6-2 or TRBV6-3 and TRBJ2-1; 11 bases align to TRBD1. Sequenced input: PBMCs. DNA of the CDR3: TGTGCCAGCAGTCTTCGAGGGACAGGGGGCAATGAGCAGTTCTTC. This codes for CASSLRGTGGNEQFF.